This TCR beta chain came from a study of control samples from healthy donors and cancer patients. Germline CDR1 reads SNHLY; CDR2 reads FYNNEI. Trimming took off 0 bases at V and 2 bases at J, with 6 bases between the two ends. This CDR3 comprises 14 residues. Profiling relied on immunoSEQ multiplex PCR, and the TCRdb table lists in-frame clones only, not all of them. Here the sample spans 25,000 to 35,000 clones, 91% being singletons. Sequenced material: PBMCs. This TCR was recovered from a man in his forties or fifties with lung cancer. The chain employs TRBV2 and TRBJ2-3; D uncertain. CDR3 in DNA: TGTGCCAGCAGTGAAGCGCTCGCCACAGATACGCAGTATTTT. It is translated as CASSEALATDTQYF.